This T cell receptor (beta chain) was captured in a study of CD8+ T cells in alopecia areata. General study findings and limits: Affected lesional scalp, above all in alopecia totalis/universalis, was more clonal than normal scalp.

Germline V gives CDR1 SQVTM, CDR2 ANQGSEA. Trimming took 4 bases from V and 5 from J; bases not matched to a gene: 3. There are 12 residues in the CDR3. Cell sorting on a FACSAria was used to separate CD4+ and CD8+ T cells from the PBMCs. Sequencing templates came from extracted RNA that was reverse transcribed into cDNA. Libraries were prepared by immunoSEQ multiplex PCR; TCRdb keeps only in-frame clonotypes and omits some of them. In the table there are roughly 250,000 clones, around two thirds of which are singletons. In regard to this clone: Antigen specificity is unknown. This sample also contains other DNA sequences that code for the same CDR3.

The chain links TRBV29-1 to TRBJ2-5, with TRBD2 matching 8 bases. This receptor was taken from a human donor with alopecia areata. The sample was CD4+ T cells sorted from blood, taken at week 0. CDR3 DNA sequence: TGCAGCGTTGCGGGGGGGCCCGAGACCCAGTACTTC. The encoded protein is CSVAGGPETQYF.